This is a list of T cell receptor beta chains from one sample in a study of shared clonotypes between healthy human individuals. The table came from immunoSEQ multiplex PCR; TCRdb's copy has only in-frame clones and leaves some out. The sample includes 1.6 million or so clones, around 95% seen only once; the top ten take roughly 1.2%. Sequencing used naive CD4+ T cells sorted from blood. These receptors were collected from a man aged 25-40 years in good health. Each CDR3 is given with its conserved first and last residue. The D gene is left open where the match is weak. Not every row has a clone size; where given, it reads once, few, many or a size class.

abundance	d_gene	v_gene	j_gene	CDR3aa	CDR3nt
-	-	TRBV5-1	TRBJ2-1	CASSLILGASYNEQFF	TGCGCCAGCAGCTTAATACTAGGAGCGTCCTACAATGAGCAGTTCTTC
-	-	TRBV5-5	TRBJ2-1	CASSLASFNEQFF	TGTGCCAGCAGCTTGGCTAGTTTCAATGAGCAGTTCTTC
once	-	TRBV5-6	TRBJ1-2	CASSFRVAPEGYTF	TGTGCCAGCAGCTTTAGGGTCGCTCCGGAGGGCTACACCTTC
-	TRBD1	TRBV6-1	TRBJ1-1	CASRGTGMNTEAFF	TGTGCCAGCAGAGGGACAGGGATGAACACTGAAGCTTTCTTT
-	TRBD1	TRBV14	TRBJ2-1	CAPRDREHEQFF	TGTGCCCCCCGGGACAGGGAACATGAGCAGTTCTTC
-	-	TRBV9	TRBJ1-3	CASSGSAPGNTIYF	TGTGCCAGCAGCGGTTCGGCTCCGGGAAACACCATATATTTT
-	TRBD2	TRBV18	TRBJ2-1	CASSPSTSGFYNEQFF	TGTGCCAGCTCACCGTCTACTAGCGGGTTCTACAATGAGCAGTTCTTC
-	-	TRBV27	TRBJ2-3	CASSTRTDTQYF	TGTGCCAGCAGTACGCGAACTGATACGCAGTATTTT
-	-	TRBV6-9	TRBJ2-5	CASSRKETQYF	TGTGCCAGCAGCCGGAAAGAGACCCAGTACTTC
-	-	TRBV7-3	TRBJ2-1	CASRWEQFF	TGTGCCAGCAGATGGGAACAGTTCTTC
-	TRBD1	TRBV19	TRBJ2-7	CASSLSGTGAIYEQYF	TGTGCCAGTAGTCTTTCCGGGACAGGGGCTATCTACGAGCAGTACTTC
once	-	TRBV5-5	TRBJ1-1	CASSPEWGRTEAFF	TGTGCCAGCAGCCCGGAGTGGGGTAGGACTGAAGCTTTCTTT
-	-	TRBV28	TRBJ1-4	CASTPRMGTTNEKLFF	TGTGCCAGCACCCCCCGGATGGGAACCACTAATGAAAAACTGTTTTTT
-	-	TRBV5-6	TRBJ2-7	CASSLSSEQYF	TGTGCCAGCAGCTTGTCAAGCGAGCAGTACTTC
-	-	TRBV20-1	TRBJ2-1	CSAGSPNEQFF	TGCAGCGCCGGGTCGCCCAATGAGCAGTTCTTC
-	-	TRBV10-3	TRBJ2-5	CAISGAGNQETQYF	TGTGCCATCAGTGGGGCAGGGAACCAAGAGACCCAGTACTTC
-	-	TRBV19	TRBJ2-2	CASSTGTTNTGELFF	TGTGCCAGTAGTACCGGGACAACGAACACCGGGGAGCTGTTTTTT
-	TRBD2	TRBV12-5	TRBJ2-1	CASGLAGGPNNEQFF	TGTGCTAGTGGCCTAGCGGGAGGGCCAAACAATGAGCAGTTCTTC
-	-	TRBV21-1	TRBJ1-5	CASSKAPAYSNQPQHF	TGTGCCAGCAGCAAAGCGCCAGCTTATAGCAATCAGCCCCAGCATTTT
-	TRBD2	TRBV9	TRBJ2-7	CASSPPGTSLDEQYF	TGTGCCAGCAGCCCCCCCGGGACTAGCCTCGACGAGCAGTACTTC
-	TRBD1	TRBV23-1	TRBJ2-1	CASTAGTDSYNEQFF	TGCGCCAGCACCGCCGGGACAGACTCCTACAATGAGCAGTTCTTC
-	TRBD1	TRBV15	TRBJ1-2	CATSDSGGRGYTF	TGTGCCACCAGCGACTCAGGGGGACGTGGCTACACCTTC
-	-	TRBV20-1	TRBJ2-1	CSARAPGEQFF	TGCAGTGCACGCGCCCCCGGGGAGCAGTTCTTC
-	-	TRBV19	TRBJ2-5	CASSKSGSRETQYF	TGTGCCAGTAGTAAATCAGGGTCCCGAGAGACCCAGTACTTC
-	-	TRBV7-9	TRBJ2-3	CASSLGTDTQYF	TGTGCCAGCAGCTTAGGAACGGATACGCAGTATTTT
-	-	TRBV18	TRBJ1-4	CASSAQPKLGRDEKLFF	TGTGCCAGCTCAGCACAGCCAAAACTTGGTCGTGATGAAAAACTGTTTTTT
-	-	TRBV27	TRBJ2-2	CASSFYRDNTGELFF	TGTGCCAGCAGTTTTTATAGGGATAACACCGGGGAGCTGTTTTTT
-	-	TRBV28	TRBJ1-3	CASSRGATGNTIYF	TGTGCCAGCAGCCGTGGCGCGACTGGAAACACCATATATTTT
-	TRBD2	TRBV6-5	TRBJ2-3	CASCAGGPPTDTQYF	TGTGCCAGCTGCGCGGGAGGCCCCCCCACAGATACGCAGTATTTT
-	TRBD2	TRBV18	TRBJ2-1	CASSPPIRAGGGNEQFF	TGTGCCAGCTCACCACCTATCAGAGCGGGAGGCGGCAATGAGCAGTTCTTC
-	TRBD2	TRBV18	TRBJ2-1	CASSGEPSGSAEQFF	TGTGCCAGCTCCGGCGAGCCTAGCGGGAGTGCTGAGCAGTTCTTC
-	-	TRBV2	TRBJ1-1	CASSDRWGTEAFF	TGTGCCAGCAGTGACAGGTGGGGGACTGAAGCTTTCTTT
-	TRBD2	TRBV7-3	TRBJ2-5	CASSLSGSGVGETQYF	TGTGCCAGCAGCCTGAGCGGGAGTGGGGTGGGGGAGACCCAGTACTTC
-	-	TRBV7-2	TRBJ2-7	CASSLSGITGLLSYEQYF	TGTGCCAGCAGCTTGTCAGGAATTACGGGACTGCTTTCCTACGAGCAGTACTTC
-	-	TRBV5-1	TRBJ1-1	CASSLVPGQNTEAFF	TGCGCCAGCAGCTTGGTACCAGGGCAGAACACTGAAGCTTTCTTT